This T cell receptor beta chain originates from a study of T cells in localized non-small cell lung cancer. Whole-study results and caveats: Tumor samples were not multi-region, leaving intratumor heterogeneity unexcluded. Longer overall survival associated with higher blood T cell density; shorter survival with higher adjacent-lung clonality.

Of note for this clone: Its antigen is as yet unknown.

The CDR3 runs to 14 residues. With V trimmed by 5 bases and J by 2 bases, 2 bases remained unmatched. TCRdb's table, derived via immunoSEQ multiplex PCR, lists solely in-frame clones and lacks some. The table has more than 750 clones, about a fifth seen once. The source material was lung tumor tissue, sampled before any cancer treatment. The chain joins TRBV23-1 to TRBJ2-7; 11 bases line up with TRBD1. TRBV23-1 is identified as an open reading frame with a role that is uncertain. The sequence was obtained from a man aged 40 to 75 with stage I squamous cell lung carcinoma. The CDR3 DNA follows: TGCGCCAGCAGTGGGGACAGGGGGGCCTACGAGCAGTACTTC. Translated, it gives CASSGDRGAYEQYF.